Listed below are T cell receptor beta chains from one sample, sequenced in a study of shared clonotypes between healthy human individuals. Only in-frame clones appear in the TCRdb table, and some are missing; sequencing was by immunoSEQ multiplex PCR. The profile shows around 600,000 clones, less than 98% of them singletons. Material for sequencing was naive CD4+ T cells sorted from blood. The source is a woman in her 30s in good health. Both conserved end residues are part of each CDR3. A D gene is named only where the DNA matches it firmly. The listing skips clone size in some rows; elsewhere it reads once, few, many or a size class.

abundance: .
d_gene: .
v_gene: TRBV2
j_gene: TRBJ2-4
CDR3nt: TGTGCCAGCAGTGGGTTAGATATAGCCAAAAACATTCAGTACTTC
CDR3aa: CASSGLDIAKNIQYF

abundance: .
d_gene: TRBD1
v_gene: TRBV11-2
j_gene: TRBJ2-7
CDR3nt: TGTGCCAGCAGCTTACGGGACAGGGCTTTAGCGGGTTCCTACGAGCAGTACTTC
CDR3aa: CASSLRDRALAGSYEQYF

abundance: .
d_gene: TRBD1
v_gene: TRBV5-1
j_gene: TRBJ2-7
CDR3nt: TGCGCCAGCAGCGCCCGACGGGGGACAGGGGACTCTTCCTACGAGCAGTACTTC
CDR3aa: CASSARRGTGDSSYEQYF

abundance: .
d_gene: .
v_gene: TRBV7-9
j_gene: TRBJ2-3
CDR3nt: TGTGCCAGCAGCCTAGGACAGACCATCACAGATACGCAGTATTTT
CDR3aa: CASSLGQTITDTQYF

abundance: once
d_gene: .
v_gene: TRBV18
j_gene: TRBJ1-5
CDR3nt: TGTGCCAGCTCACCACCGGGACTCCAATCCAATCAGCCCCAGCATTTT
CDR3aa: CASSPPGLQSNQPQHF

abundance: .
d_gene: .
v_gene: TRBV2
j_gene: TRBJ2-3
CDR3nt: TGTGCCAGCAGTGAAGTAGGGTTTGAAGATACGCAGTATTTT
CDR3aa: CASSEVGFEDTQYF

abundance: .
d_gene: .
v_gene: TRBV5-6
j_gene: TRBJ2-3
CDR3nt: TGTGCCAGCAGCTTGGGGCGGACCTCCACAGATACGCAGTATTTT
CDR3aa: CASSLGRTSTDTQYF

abundance: .
d_gene: .
v_gene: TRBV10-3
j_gene: TRBJ2-1
CDR3nt: TGTGCCATCAGTGAGACCCGTAAGGGGGCGGGAGTCTACAATGAGCAGTTCTTC
CDR3aa: CAISETRKGAGVYNEQFF

abundance: .
d_gene: .
v_gene: TRBV6-1
j_gene: TRBJ2-5
CDR3nt: TGTGCCAGCAGTGTCGACGGGGAGACCCAGTACTTC
CDR3aa: CASSVDGETQYF

abundance: .
d_gene: TRBD1
v_gene: TRBV10-2
j_gene: TRBJ2-7
CDR3nt: TGCGCCAGCAGTGAGTACAGGGGCCCCTACGAGCAGTACTTC
CDR3aa: CASSEYRGPYEQYF

abundance: .
d_gene: TRBD1
v_gene: TRBV5-4
j_gene: TRBJ2-5
CDR3nt: TGTGCCAGCAGCCGGCAGGGGGCTGGAGAGACCCAGTACTTC
CDR3aa: CASSRQGAGETQYF

abundance: .
d_gene: .
v_gene: TRBV18
j_gene: TRBJ1-2
CDR3nt: TGTGCCAGCTCATCATCCGTACTCCGGGACAAGTCTGGTGGCTACACCTTC
CDR3aa: CASSSSVLRDKSGGYTF

abundance: .
d_gene: .
v_gene: TRBV19
j_gene: TRBJ1-5
CDR3nt: TGTGCCAGTACTTTAGGGGGGACGGGTCAGCCCCAGCATTTT
CDR3aa: CASTLGGTGQPQHF

abundance: .
d_gene: .
v_gene: TRBV11-2
j_gene: TRBJ1-2
CDR3nt: TGTGCCAGCAGCTTCGGGCAGGGAGAGGGCTACACCTTC
CDR3aa: CASSFGQGEGYTF

abundance: .
d_gene: TRBD1
v_gene: TRBV28
j_gene: TRBJ1-5
CDR3nt: TGTGCCAGCAGAGATCCGACAGGGTCGGGTCAGCCCCAGCATTTT
CDR3aa: CASRDPTGSGQPQHF

abundance: few
d_gene: TRBD1
v_gene: TRBV9
j_gene: TRBJ1-1
CDR3nt: TGTGCCAGCAGCGTCTACAGGGGTACTGAAGCTTTCTTT
CDR3aa: CASSVYRGTEAFF

abundance: once
d_gene: .
v_gene: TRBV7-9
j_gene: TRBJ2-1
CDR3nt: TGTGCCAGCAGCTTAGCAGAGGGAAGGGGCTCCTACAATGAGCAGTTCTTC
CDR3aa: CASSLAEGRGSYNEQFF

abundance: .
d_gene: TRBD2
v_gene: TRBV2
j_gene: TRBJ2-5
CDR3nt: TGTGCCAGCAGTGAGCGTGGGACTAGCGGGGCGACCCAGTACTTC
CDR3aa: CASSERGTSGATQYF

abundance: .
d_gene: .
v_gene: TRBV28
j_gene: TRBJ2-3
CDR3nt: TGTGCCAGCAGCGCACCGGGGGCGGGAAATCCAGATACGCAGTATTTT
CDR3aa: CASSAPGAGNPDTQYF

abundance: .
d_gene: .
v_gene: TRBV7-9
j_gene: TRBJ1-2
CDR3nt: TGTGCCAGCATCCTCCCTCAGGGATATGGCTACACCTTC
CDR3aa: CASILPQGYGYTF

abundance: .
d_gene: .
v_gene: TRBV7-2
j_gene: TRBJ2-7
CDR3nt: TGTGCCAGCAGCTTACCCCTAACGGGGAGCTCCTACGAGCAGTACTTC
CDR3aa: CASSLPLTGSSYEQYF

abundance: .
d_gene: .
v_gene: TRBV30
j_gene: TRBJ1-3
CDR3nt: TGTGCCTGGAGTGTATGGGGGATCTCGGCTGGAAACACCATATATTTT
CDR3aa: CAWSVWGISAGNTIYF

abundance: .
d_gene: TRBD1
v_gene: TRBV2
j_gene: TRBJ2-2
CDR3nt: TGTGCCAGCACCGGACAGGGGGCGAACACCGGGGAGCTGTTTTTT
CDR3aa: CASTGQGANTGELFF

abundance: .
d_gene: .
v_gene: TRBV19
j_gene: TRBJ2-2
CDR3nt: TGTGCCAGTAGTATGAAACTAGGTAACACCGGGGAGCTGTTTTTT
CDR3aa: CASSMKLGNTGELFF

abundance: .
d_gene: TRBD2
v_gene: TRBV7-9
j_gene: TRBJ2-3
CDR3nt: TGTGCCAGCAGCTCAACGGGACTAGCGCGTAACACAGATACGCAGTATTTT
CDR3aa: CASSSTGLARNTDTQYF

abundance: .
d_gene: .
v_gene: TRBV4-2
j_gene: TRBJ2-2
CDR3nt: TGTGCCAGCAGCCAAGAGGGCAGGGCGAACACCGGGGAGCTGTTTTTT
CDR3aa: CASSQEGRANTGELFF

abundance: .
d_gene: TRBD1
v_gene: TRBV5-1
j_gene: TRBJ1-2
CDR3nt: TGCGCCAGCAGCTCACGGACAGGGAAGGTTAACTATGGCTACACCTTC
CDR3aa: CASSSRTGKVNYGYTF

abundance: .
d_gene: TRBD1
v_gene: TRBV7-2
j_gene: TRBJ1-2
CDR3nt: TGTGCCAGCAGCTTAGCTTCACAGGGGGCAACGTATGGCTACACCTTC
CDR3aa: CASSLASQGATYGYTF

abundance: .
d_gene: .
v_gene: TRBV6-1
j_gene: TRBJ1-1
CDR3nt: TGTGCCAGCGCAAAGGGATCTGGGGCGAACACTGAAGCTTTCTTT
CDR3aa: CASAKGSGANTEAFF

abundance: .
d_gene: .
v_gene: TRBV7-2
j_gene: TRBJ1-5
CDR3nt: TGTGCCAGCAGCTTATTCGTCGGGGAAAATCAGCCCCAGCATTTT
CDR3aa: CASSLFVGENQPQHF

abundance: once
d_gene: .
v_gene: TRBV6-6
j_gene: TRBJ1-2
CDR3nt: TGTGCCAGCAGTTCGACAGCGGACTATGGCTACACCTTC
CDR3aa: CASSSTADYGYTF

abundance: .
d_gene: TRBD2
v_gene: TRBV4-2
j_gene: TRBJ2-3
CDR3nt: TGTGCCAGCAGTCGAGCGGGAGGCGGGTCAGATACGCAGTATTTT
CDR3aa: CASSRAGGGSDTQYF

abundance: .
d_gene: TRBD2
v_gene: TRBV28
j_gene: TRBJ2-1
CDR3nt: TGTGCCAGCGGCCTAGCGGCTACCTACAATGAGCAGTTCTTC
CDR3aa: CASGLAATYNEQFF

abundance: .
d_gene: .
v_gene: TRBV19
j_gene: TRBJ2-6
CDR3nt: TGTGCCAGCCAGGCCCTCTCTGGGGCCAACGTCCTGACTTTC
CDR3aa: CASQALSGANVLTF

abundance: .
d_gene: .
v_gene: TRBV5-1
j_gene: TRBJ2-7
CDR3nt: TGCGCCAGCAGCTTAGCCGGGACAAGTTTTTCCTACGAGCAGTACTTC
CDR3aa: CASSLAGTSFSYEQYF

abundance: once
d_gene: .
v_gene: TRBV19
j_gene: TRBJ2-5
CDR3nt: TGTGCCAGTAGTATAGGTGGTAGCGAAGAGACCCAGTACTTC
CDR3aa: CASSIGGSEETQYF

abundance: .
d_gene: .
v_gene: TRBV14
j_gene: TRBJ2-1
CDR3nt: TGTGCCAGCAGCCAAGAGGGCGGTGGGGCTTGGGGCAATGAGCAGTTCTTC
CDR3aa: CASSQEGGGAWGNEQFF

abundance: .
d_gene: .
v_gene: TRBV10-3
j_gene: TRBJ2-3
CDR3nt: TGTGCCATCAGTGAGTATGAGGGGACCACAGATACGCAGTATTTT
CDR3aa: CAISEYEGTTDTQYF

abundance: .
d_gene: TRBD1
v_gene: TRBV18
j_gene: TRBJ2-5
CDR3nt: TGTGCCAGCTCACCTGGGACAGGGAGGCAAGAGACCCAGTACTTC
CDR3aa: CASSPGTGRQETQYF

abundance: .
d_gene: .
v_gene: TRBV27
j_gene: TRBJ2-5
CDR3nt: TGTGCCAGCAGTTTAGTGGGGACGGGGGAGACCCAGTACTTC
CDR3aa: CASSLVGTGETQYF

abundance: .
d_gene: .
v_gene: TRBV11-2
j_gene: TRBJ2-7
CDR3nt: TGTGCCAGCAGCTTAGGCTCAGCGCCAGCCAGCTACGAGCAGTACTTC
CDR3aa: CASSLGSAPASYEQYF